The clone carrying this T cell receptor beta chain was counted between two and nine times. Its antigen remains unknown. These data belong to a study of cytomegalovirus exposure and HLA in healthy donors. Findings and caveats of the study: Cytomegalovirus-associated TCR beta chains were listed, numbering some 180. Reportedly, HLA-A and HLA-B alleles of most subjects were accurately predicted from TCR beta. A later analysis linked a missense variant in DCLRE1C to the trimming of TCR beta V and J genes. Beyond CMV serostatus, there was no information to go on about immune exposure.

PCR amplification relied on 60 Vbeta primers (plus 13 Jbeta primers). The data were produced by immunoSEQ multiplex PCR, yet TCRdb's version contains in-frame clones alone and is incomplete. The data show about 150,000 clones, approximately 9% seen once. This CDR3 contains 16 residues. Germline values: CDR1 LNHDA, CDR2 SQIVND (reference sequence). The J segment lost 4 bases and the V segment lost 7 bases, leaving 14 bases of the junction unmatched. This TCR was sampled from a woman aged 40 to 50 in good health and CMV-seropositive. What was sequenced was PBMCs. The rearrangement joins TRBV19 to TRBJ1-2, with 8 nucleotides matching TRBD1. This CDR3 reads CASTFRRQGKTYGYTF. The CDR3 bases are TGTGCCAGTACCTTTAGACGACAGGGGAAGACCTATGGCTACACCTTC.